This T cell receptor beta chain emerged from a study of blood T cell repertoires in COVID-19. For the study at large: T cells, B-cell-depleted T cells, or PBMCs provided the cDNA or gDNA that served as material.

The V gene's germline CDR1 is LNHNV and CDR2 YYDKDF (reference sequence). The CDR3 covers 13 residues. V shed 6 bases, J shed 2 bases, and the junction held 1 base outside the gene matches. In the source study's methods: Reference gene primer amplification gave nucleated cell count estimates. Sequenced by immunoSEQ multiplex PCR; TCRdb stores in-frame clones only, minus some. The DNA was the basis for D and trimming; V, J and clone size are from that table. The data show about 170,000 clones, with about 88% seen just once and roughly 26% held by the top ten. Sequenced sample: peripheral blood. The chain carries TRBV15 and TRBJ1-5; 7 bases are a match to TRBD1. The receptor comes from a man in his sixties with acute or convalescent COVID-19. The CDR3 loop is CATRQGRNQPQHF. The CDR3 coding sequence is TGTGCCACCAGACAGGGGCGCAATCAGCCCCAGCATTTT.